Following are 26 T cell receptor beta chains from one sample sequenced in a study of blood T cells in healthy people across ages. Combining a sample-barcoded 5' primer with a J-beta primer mix, a second PCR ran for roughly 7 to 12 cycles. TCRdb re-analysed the 5' RACE reads in MiXCR, keeping a single row per CDR3 protein. This table holds 650,000 to 900,000 distinct CDR3 sequences, around 62% found once. The sequencing input was blood. The receptors originated from a man in his thirties or forties in good health.

This clonotype showed up just once. The V call is TRBV10-3, the J call TRBJ2-3; no firm D call. Germline V gives CDR1 ENHRY, CDR2 SYGVKD. V lost 7 bases, J lost 0 bases, and 11 bases lay in between. There are 14 residues in the CDR3. The CDR3 reads CAITKGYSTDTQYF. CDR3 in DNA: TGTGCCATCACCAAAGGTTATAGCACAGATACGCAGTATTTT.

V and J are TRBV5-1 and TRBJ1-2, with 7 nucleotides matching TRBD1. This CDR3 spans 11 amino acids. The V segment lost 6 bases and the J segment 6 bases; nucleotides outside the gene matches: 2. Germline loops: CDR1 SGHRS, CDR2 YFSETQ. CDR3 amino acids: CASNDRDGYTF. Here the CDR3 DNA reads TGCGCCAGCAACGACAGGGATGGCTACACCTTC.

The chain couples TRBV20-1 to TRBJ2-3; D is possibly TRBD1 (6 bases). This CDR3 comprises 14 residues. The V gene lost 4 bases and the J gene lost 3 bases, with 14 bases spanning the gap. Per germline, CDR1 DFQATT and CDR2 SNEGSKA (reference sequence). The CDR3 region has the DNA TGCAGTGCTAAGAAAATTCAGGGGACAGATACGCAGTATTTT. It codes for CSAKKIQGTDTQYF.

V is TRBV20-1 and J is TRBJ2-5, with 11 nucleotides matching TRBD1. J was trimmed by 5 bases and V by 8 bases; bases with no gene match: 10. Per germline, CDR1 DFQATT and CDR2 SNEGSKA (reference sequence). This CDR3 has 14 residues. CDR3 sequence (DNA): TGCAGTCAGCCTGGACAGGGGGCCCTTGAGACCCAGTACTTC. Its protein product is CSQPGQGALETQYF.

The CDR3: CASSVATGRIYEQYF. CDR3 bases: TGTGCCAGCAGCGTAGCGACAGGGAGAATCTACGAGCAGTACTTC. V and J are TRBV9 and TRBJ2-5, with 7 bases aligning to TRBD1. The J call may be wrong; the DNA end is better matched by TRBJ2-7. This CDR3 comprises 15 residues. Germline loops: CDR1 SGDLS, CDR2 YYNGEE.

The CDR3 spells CASSYWPGGGTEAFF. CDR3 DNA sequence: TGTGCCAGCAGTTACTGGCCAGGGGGTGGGACTGAAGCTTTCTTT. The rearrangement links TRBV6-2 or TRBV6-3 to TRBJ1-1; 7 positions agree with TRBD1. The CDR3 sequence is 15 residues long. The V and J ends lost 1 base and 5 bases, in that order; junction bases with no gene match: 7. CDR1 is MNHEY, CDR2 SVGEGT, per germline.

The chain is built from TRBV6-5 and TRBJ2-3; a possible D gene is TRBD2 (5 bases). The V and J ends lost 8 bases and 5 bases respectively, with 11 bases between them. This CDR3 region has 12 residues. Germline V gene data show CDR1 as MNHEY and CDR2 as SVGAGI. This CDR3 reads CASSRDGDTQYF. The DNA of the CDR3 is TGTGCCAGCTCTCGGGATGGAGATACGCAGTATTTT.

The CDR3 DNA follows: TGTGCCAGCTCATCGATCTCAGGGATGGACTATGGCTACACCTTC. This encodes CASSSISGMDYGYTF. The genes are TRBV18 and TRBJ1-2; D perhaps matches TRBD1 (5 bases). CDR3 length equals 15 residues. Germline V gives CDR1 KGHSH, CDR2 LQKENI. Deletions cut 5 bases from V and 3 bases from J, with 16 bases between.

This chain connects TRBV7-3 to TRBJ2-1, with 9 bases identical to TRBD2. The junction had 4 bases not matched to a gene; V was cut back by 5 bases and J by 8 bases. In germline, CDR1 is SGHTA, CDR2 FQGTGA. CDR3 length: 13 amino acids. The DNA for the CDR3 is TGTGCCAGCAGCGCTAGGACTAGCGATGAGCAGTTCTTC. Encoded protein: CASSARTSDEQFF.

The rearrangement uses TRBV28 and TRBJ1-6; a weak D match, TRBD1 (5 bases). The CDR3 runs 19 residues. V was clipped by 5 bases and J by 3 bases, with 23 bases between them. Germline V gives CDR1 MDHEN, CDR2 SYDVKM. The CDR3 sequence: CASSPSRGTRQNYNSPLHF. CDR3 sequence (DNA): TGTGCCAGCAGTCCCTCCAGAGGCACCAGACAGAACTATAATTCACCCCTCCACTTT.

The chain uses TRBV9 and TRBJ2-4; D could derive from TRBD1 or TRBD2 (5 bases each). The assigned J gene may be wrong: the sequence end matches TRBJ2-7 better. There are 15 residues in the CDR3. Germline V gene sequence: CDR1 SGDLS, CDR2 YYNGEE. CDR3 coding DNA: TGTGCCAGCAGCCCCTGGCGAGGGGCATCCTACGAGCAGTACTTC. It specifies CASSPWRGASYEQYF.

The V and J genes are TRBV15 and TRBJ2-2, with unresolved D. The germline gives CDR1 LNHNV, CDR2 YYDKDF (reference sequence). CDR3 length: 12 residues. V was shortened by 1 base and J by 7 bases, with 4 bases between the two germline ends. As DNA, the CDR3 is TGTGCCACCAGCAGAGTAGGCGGGGAGCTGTTTTTT. Its translation is CATSRVGGELFF. The whole variable domain, remainder taken from reference TRBV15 and TRBJ2-2, is DAMVIQNPRYQVTQFGKPVTLSCSQTLNHNVMYWYQQKSSQAPKLLFHYYDKDFNNEADTPDNFQSRRPNTSFCFLDIRSPGLGDTAMYLCATSRVGGELFFGEGSRLTVL.

This rearrangement joins TRBV4-3 to TRBJ1-2; D remains ambiguous. The CDR3 is made up of 14 amino acids. Trimming cost V 0 bases and J 8 bases, with 13 bases left between them. Germline assignment: CDR1 LGHNA and CDR2 YSLEER. The CDR3, as DNA: TGCGCCAGCAGCCAAGATCGCACCGCTAGGGGCTACACCTTC. Its protein product is CASSQDRTARGYTF.

The chain employs TRBV9 and TRBJ1-1; 10 bases fit TRBD1. Germline CDR1 SGDLS, CDR2 YYNGEE. Trimming at V came to 0 bases and at J to 10 bases, leaving 9 bases not matched to a gene. The CDR3 runs 15 residues. CDR3 residues: CASSVGQGALYPAFF. The CDR3 nucleotides are TGTGCCAGCAGCGTAGGACAGGGGGCGCTTTATCCAGCTTTCTTT.

The V gene is TRBV20-1, the J gene TRBJ2-1; TRBD2 matches 7 bases. Trimming cost V 0 bases and J 6 bases; bases outside gene matches: 8. The V gene's germline CDR1 is DFQATT and CDR2 SNEGSKA (reference sequence). This CDR3 has 15 residues. As DNA, the CDR3 is TGCAGTGCTAGAGACCCTTGGACTAGTACCAATGAGCAGTTCTTC. Its translation: CSARDPWTSTNEQFF.

The V and J genes are TRBV7-2 and TRBJ2-3, with D possibly being TRBD2 (7 bases). CDR1 and CDR2 from the germline V gene are SGHTA and FQGNSA. The CDR3 length is 17 residues. Trimming removed 1 base from V and 6 bases from J, with 20 bases in between. The CDR3 nucleotides are TGTGCCAGCAGCTTAGTTGCGGGGGCCATTCCCTCGGATACGCAGTATTTT. Protein sequence: CASSLVAGAIPSDTQYF.

The gene calls are TRBV15 and TRBJ2-6; D not certain. Trimming pared 0 bases from V and 1 base from J, leaving 7 bases between. From germline, CDR1 is LNHNV and CDR2 YYDKDF (reference sequence). This CDR3 is built from 16 residues. The CDR3: CATSRDRASGANVLTF. In DNA form, the CDR3 reads TGTGCCACCAGCAGAGATCGTGCATCTGGGGCCAACGTCCTGACTTTC.

This rearrangement joins TRBV7-2 to TRBJ1-2; D gene unclear. V dropped 5 bases and J dropped 3 bases, with 13 bases sitting between them. The CDR3 has 14 residues. The germline gives CDR1 SGHTA, CDR2 FQGNSA. This CDR3 is CASSGLEEYYGYTF. The CDR3 DNA sequence: TGTGCCAGCAGCGGCTTAGAGGAGTACTATGGCTACACCTTC.

This sequence joins TRBV29-1 and TRBJ2-3, with D tentatively TRBD2 (6 bases). Trimming took off 0 bases at V and 0 bases at J, with 13 bases between the two ends. The germline V gene has CDR1 SQVTM and CDR2 ANQGSEA. The CDR3 spans 16 residues. The CDR3 loop reads CSVEDWGEESTDTQYF. CDR3 in DNA: TGCAGCGTTGAAGATTGGGGGGAGGAAAGCACAGATACGCAGTATTTT.

The chain joins TRBV27 to TRBJ2-2, with 8 positions matching TRBD2. This CDR3 is 15 amino acids long. Germline values: CDR1 MNHEY, CDR2 SMNVEV (reference sequence). After removal of 6 bases from V and 3 bases from J, the junction contained 6 bases not matched to a gene. The CDR3 protein is CASRRGGRYTGELFF. The CDR3 DNA is TGTGCCAGCAGACGGGGGGGCCGTTACACCGGGGAGCTGTTTTTT.

The gene calls are TRBV13 and TRBJ2-3; D possibly corresponds to TRBD2 (5 bases). The germline V gene has CDR1 PRHDT and CDR2 FYEKMQ (reference sequence). This CDR3 is built from 14 residues. The V end was cut by 5 bases, the J end by 7 bases, with 16 bases between. DNA of the CDR3: TGTGCCAGCAGCCCCCCCCAGACCGGGAATACGCAGTATTTT. This encodes CASSPPQTGNTQYF.

The V gene is TRBV6-5, the J gene TRBJ1-2; no clear D gene. This CDR3 region has 14 residues. V lost 6 bases and J 2 bases, leaving 13 bases between the germline ends. Germline CDR1 reads MNHEY; CDR2 reads SVGAGI. CDR3 region: CASRPGRLNYGYTF. CDR3 nucleotides: TGTGCCAGCAGACCCGGACGGCTAAACTATGGCTACACCTTC.

The genes are TRBV7-8 and TRBJ2-4; D possibly corresponds to TRBD1 (5 bases). The DNA end is a closer match to TRBJ2-7, so the J assignment may be wrong. The CDR3 is 13 residues long. The germline V gene encodes CDR1 SGHVS and CDR2 FQNEAQ. The CDR3 loop is CASCLGLSYEQYF. Written as DNA, the CDR3 is TGTGCCAGCTGCCTGGGGCTATCCTACGAGCAGTACTTC.

The chain recombines TRBV12-3 or TRBV12-4 with TRBJ1-4, with D hard to call. Between the trimmed V and J ends, which lost 7 bases and 0 bases, there was a span of 12 bases. There are 15 residues in the CDR3. The CDR3 reads CASTRPGPTNEKLFF. The CDR3 DNA reads as TGTGCCAGCACCCGTCCGGGTCCAACTAATGAAAAACTGTTTTTT.

The chain carries TRBV27 and TRBJ2-1, with 9 bases aligning to TRBD2. CDR1 and CDR2 from the germline V gene are MNHEY and SMNVEV (reference sequence). This CDR3 is built from 15 residues. Trimming at V came to 3 bases and at J to 5 bases, leaving 5 bases not matched to a gene. The CDR3 DNA is TGTGCCAGCAGTTTTAGGGCTAGCGGGGACAATGAGCAGTTCTTC. Residues: CASSFRASGDNEQFF.

In DNA, the CDR3 is TGCAGCGTTGAGGTAGACCAAGAGACCCAGTACTTC. Its protein product is CSVEVDQETQYF. The chain combines TRBV29-1 with TRBJ2-5; D unclear. Germline V lookup: CDR1 SQVTM, CDR2 ANQGSEA. CDR3 size: 12 residues. Trimming took off 3 bases at V and 0 bases at J, with 5 bases between the two ends. Variable domain in full (rest from reference TRBV29-1 and TRBJ2-5): SAVISQKPSRDICQRGTSLTIQCQVDSQVTMMFWYRQQPGQSLTLIATANQGSEATYESGFVIDKFPISRPNLTFSTLTVSNMSPEDSSIYLCSVEVDQETQYFGPGTRLLVL.